This T cell receptor beta chain came from a study of HIV-infected patients and healthy controls. The CDR3 is made up of 14 amino acids. Germline values: CDR1 SGHDT, CDR2 YYEEEE. Trimming stripped 0 bases from V and 2 bases from J, with 9 bases between. No cell fractionation was done, so the repertoire covers all unsorted peripheral blood T cells. The table lists this clonotype with many counts. Alpha and beta constant-region primers primed reverse transcription of about 0.5 ug RNA. Alpha and beta chain libraries were made separately by chain-specific third strand synthesis with multiplexing indices. Each CDR3 protein gets one entry after TCRdb re-called the 5' RACE reads with MiXCR. The data show approximately 7,600 distinct CDR3 sequences, with about 9.1% seen just once and around 20% held by the top ten.

The receptor comes from an adult with HIV infection. The chain joins TRBV5-6 to TRBJ2-7; D is possibly TRBD2 (5 bases). Source: blood, taken before antiretroviral therapy. The CDR3 coding sequence is TGTGCCAGCAGCTTGGATCGGGGTACCTACGAGCAGTACTTC. Amino acids: CASSLDRGTYEQYF.